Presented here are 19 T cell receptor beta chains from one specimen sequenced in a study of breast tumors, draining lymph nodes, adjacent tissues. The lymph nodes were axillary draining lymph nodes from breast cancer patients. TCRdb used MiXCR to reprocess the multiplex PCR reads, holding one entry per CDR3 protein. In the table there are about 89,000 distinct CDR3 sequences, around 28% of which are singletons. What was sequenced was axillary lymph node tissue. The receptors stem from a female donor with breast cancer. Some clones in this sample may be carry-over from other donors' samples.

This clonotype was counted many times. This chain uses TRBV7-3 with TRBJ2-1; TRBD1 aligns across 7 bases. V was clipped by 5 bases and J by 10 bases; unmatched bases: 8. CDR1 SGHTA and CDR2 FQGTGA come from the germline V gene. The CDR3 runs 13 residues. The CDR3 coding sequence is TGTGCCAGCAGCACAGCGGCGGACAGGGAGCAGTTCTTC. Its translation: CASSTAADREQFF.

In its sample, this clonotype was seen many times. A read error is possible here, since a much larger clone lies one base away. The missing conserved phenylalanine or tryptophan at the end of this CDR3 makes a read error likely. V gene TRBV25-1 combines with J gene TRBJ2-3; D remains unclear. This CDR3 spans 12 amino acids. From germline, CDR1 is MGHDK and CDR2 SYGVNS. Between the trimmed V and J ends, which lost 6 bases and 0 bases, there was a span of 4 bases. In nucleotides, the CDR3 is TGTGCCAGCAGGAAGAGCACAGATACGCAGTATCTT. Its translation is CASRKSTDTQYL.

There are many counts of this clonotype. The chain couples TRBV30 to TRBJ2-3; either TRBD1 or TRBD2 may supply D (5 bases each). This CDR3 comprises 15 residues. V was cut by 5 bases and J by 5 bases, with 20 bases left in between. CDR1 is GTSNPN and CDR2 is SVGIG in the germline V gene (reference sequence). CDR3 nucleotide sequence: TGTGCCTGGCCTCGGGACCAAACGGTAAGAGATACGCAGTATTTT. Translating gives CAWPRDQTVRDTQYF.

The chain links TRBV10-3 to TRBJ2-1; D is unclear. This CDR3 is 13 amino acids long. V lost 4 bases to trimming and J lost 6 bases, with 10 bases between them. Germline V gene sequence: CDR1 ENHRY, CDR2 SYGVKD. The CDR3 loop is CAISVEWGNEQFF. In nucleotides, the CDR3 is TGTGCCATCAGTGTCGAGTGGGGCAATGAGCAGTTCTTC.

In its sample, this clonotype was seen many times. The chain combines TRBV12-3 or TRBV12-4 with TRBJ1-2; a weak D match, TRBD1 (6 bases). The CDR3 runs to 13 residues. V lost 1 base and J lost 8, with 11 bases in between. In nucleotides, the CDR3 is TGTGCCAGCAGTTTAGTTACGGACAGAGGCTACACCTTC. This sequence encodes CASSLVTDRGYTF.

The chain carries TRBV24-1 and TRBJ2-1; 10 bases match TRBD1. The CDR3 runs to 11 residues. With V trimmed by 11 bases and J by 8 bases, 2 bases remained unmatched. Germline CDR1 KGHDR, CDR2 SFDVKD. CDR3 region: CAMTGGDEQFF. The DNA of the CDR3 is TGTGCCATGACAGGGGGCGATGAGCAGTTCTTC.

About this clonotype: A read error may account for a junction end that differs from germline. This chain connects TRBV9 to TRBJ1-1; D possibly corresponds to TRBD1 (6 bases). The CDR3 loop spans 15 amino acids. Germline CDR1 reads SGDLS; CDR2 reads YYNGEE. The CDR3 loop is CAGSEVGGVGTEAFF. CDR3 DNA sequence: TGTGCCGGCAGCGAGGTAGGGGGGGTCGGCACTGAAGCTTTCTTT.

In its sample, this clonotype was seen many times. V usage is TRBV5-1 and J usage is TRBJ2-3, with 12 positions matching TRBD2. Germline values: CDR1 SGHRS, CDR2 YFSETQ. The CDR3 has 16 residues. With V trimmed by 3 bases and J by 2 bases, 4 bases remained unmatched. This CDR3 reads CASSSGLAGFTDTQYF. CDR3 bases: TGCGCCAGCAGCTCCGGACTAGCGGGGTTCACAGATACGCAGTATTTT. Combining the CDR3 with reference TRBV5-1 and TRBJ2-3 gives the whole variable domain KAGVTQTPRYLIKTRGQQVTLSCSPISGHRSVSWYQQTPGQGLQFLFEYFSETQRNKGNFPGRFSGRQFSNSRSEMNVSTLELGDSALYLCASSSGLAGFTDTQYFGPGTRLTVL.

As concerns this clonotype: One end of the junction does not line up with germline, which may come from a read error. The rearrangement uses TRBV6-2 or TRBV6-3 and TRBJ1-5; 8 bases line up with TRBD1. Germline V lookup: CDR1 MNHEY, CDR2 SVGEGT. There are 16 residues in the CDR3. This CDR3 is CASSRILQGADQPRHF. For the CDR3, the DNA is TGTGCCAGCAGTCGTATCCTGCAGGGGGCTGATCAGCCCCGGCATTTT.

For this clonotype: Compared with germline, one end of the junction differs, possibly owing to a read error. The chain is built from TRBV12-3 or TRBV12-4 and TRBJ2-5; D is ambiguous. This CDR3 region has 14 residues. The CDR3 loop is CATSAPGLIETRYF. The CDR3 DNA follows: TGTGCCACCAGTGCCCCGGGCCTCATTGAGACCCGGTACTTC.

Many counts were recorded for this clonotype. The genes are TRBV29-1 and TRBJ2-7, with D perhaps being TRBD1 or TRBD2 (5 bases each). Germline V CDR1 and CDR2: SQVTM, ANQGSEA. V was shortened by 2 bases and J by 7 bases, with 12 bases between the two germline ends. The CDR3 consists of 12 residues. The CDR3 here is CSVELAGREQYF. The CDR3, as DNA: TGCAGCGTTGAATTGGCAGGGAGAGAGCAGTACTTC.

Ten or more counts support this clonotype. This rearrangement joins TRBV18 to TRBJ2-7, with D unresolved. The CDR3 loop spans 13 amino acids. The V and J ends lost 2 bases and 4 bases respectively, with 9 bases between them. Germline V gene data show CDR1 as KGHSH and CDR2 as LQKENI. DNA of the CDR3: TGTGCCAGCTCACCAAGTGCCGTTTACGAGCAGTACTTC. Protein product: CASSPSAVYEQYF.

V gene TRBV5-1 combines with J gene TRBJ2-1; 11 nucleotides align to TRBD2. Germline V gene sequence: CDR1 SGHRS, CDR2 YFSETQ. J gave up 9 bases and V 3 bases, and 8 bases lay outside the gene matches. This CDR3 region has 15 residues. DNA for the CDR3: TGCGCCAGCAGCTCCGGACTAGCGGGTTACGGTGAGCAGTTCTTC. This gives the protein CASSSGLAGYGEQFF.

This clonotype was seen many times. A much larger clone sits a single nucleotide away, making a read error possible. As DNA, the CDR3 is TGTGCCAGCAGTCAGACTAGCGGGAGAGTTGGTGGGCAGTTCTTC. Its protein is CASSQTSGRVGGQFF. The chain links TRBV2 to TRBJ2-1; 12 bases map to TRBD2. V trimming: 5 bases; J trimming: 12 bases; junction bases outside the gene matches: 11. CDR3 length: 15 residues. CDR1 SNHLY and CDR2 FYNNEI come from the germline V gene.

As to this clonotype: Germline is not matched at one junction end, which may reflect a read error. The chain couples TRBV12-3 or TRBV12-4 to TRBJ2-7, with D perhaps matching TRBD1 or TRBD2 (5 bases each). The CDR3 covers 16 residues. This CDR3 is CASSSRAGTVTYERYF. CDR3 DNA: TGTGCCAGCAGTTCCAGGGCCGGGACGGTCACCTACGAGCGGTACTTC.

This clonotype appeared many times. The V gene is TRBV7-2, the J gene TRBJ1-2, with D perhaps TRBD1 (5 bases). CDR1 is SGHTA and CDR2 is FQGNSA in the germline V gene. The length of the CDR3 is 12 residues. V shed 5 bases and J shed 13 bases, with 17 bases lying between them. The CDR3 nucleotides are TGTGCCAGCAGCCCCCTGGCGACAGACATCACCTTC. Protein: CASSPLATDITF.

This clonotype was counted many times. The CDR3 sequence is CASSNQEKLFF. CDR3 DNA sequence: TGTGCCAGCAGTAACCAGGAAAAACTGTTTTTT. The genes are TRBV12-3 or TRBV12-4 and TRBJ1-4; D ambiguous. This CDR3 contains 11 residues. V dropped 5 bases and J dropped 8 bases, with 6 bases sitting between them.

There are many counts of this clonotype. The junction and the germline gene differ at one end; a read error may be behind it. CDR3 nucleotides: TGTGCCACCAGTGTGGCAGGCTCTAATTCACCCCTCCACTTT. It is translated as CATSVAGSNSPLHF. This sequence joins TRBV27 and TRBJ1-6, with D hard to call. The germline V gene encodes CDR1 MNHEY and CDR2 SMNVEV (reference sequence). The CDR3 has 14 residues.

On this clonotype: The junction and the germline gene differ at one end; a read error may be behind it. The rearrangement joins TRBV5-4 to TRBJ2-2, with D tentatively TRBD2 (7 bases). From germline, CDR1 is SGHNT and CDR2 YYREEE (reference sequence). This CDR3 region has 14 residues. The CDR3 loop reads CASSFAHDTGGLFF. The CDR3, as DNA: TGTGCCAGCAGCTTCGCACACGACACCGGGGGGCTGTTCTTT.